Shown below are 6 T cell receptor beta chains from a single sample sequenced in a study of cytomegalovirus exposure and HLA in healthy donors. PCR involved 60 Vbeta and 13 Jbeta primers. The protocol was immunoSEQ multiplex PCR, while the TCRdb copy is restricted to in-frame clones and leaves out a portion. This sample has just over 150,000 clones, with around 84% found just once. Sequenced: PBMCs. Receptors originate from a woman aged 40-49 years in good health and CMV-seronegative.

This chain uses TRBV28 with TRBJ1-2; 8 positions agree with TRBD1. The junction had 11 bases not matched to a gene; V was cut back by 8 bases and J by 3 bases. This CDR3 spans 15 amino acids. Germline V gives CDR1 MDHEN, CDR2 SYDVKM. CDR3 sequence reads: CASGNPSGQDYGYTF. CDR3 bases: TGTGCCAGCGGAAATCCGTCGGGACAGGACTATGGCTACACCTTC.

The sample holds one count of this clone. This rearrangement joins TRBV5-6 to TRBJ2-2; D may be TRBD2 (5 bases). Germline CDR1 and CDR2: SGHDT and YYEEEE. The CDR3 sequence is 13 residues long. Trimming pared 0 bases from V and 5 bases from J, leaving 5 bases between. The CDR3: CASSLAGTGELFF. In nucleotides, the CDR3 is TGTGCCAGCAGCTTGGCGGGAACCGGGGAGCTGTTTTTT.

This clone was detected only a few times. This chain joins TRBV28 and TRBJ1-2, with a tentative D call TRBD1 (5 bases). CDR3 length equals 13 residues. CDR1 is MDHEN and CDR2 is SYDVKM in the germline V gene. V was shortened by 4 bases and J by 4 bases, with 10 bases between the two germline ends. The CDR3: CASSWGGAYGYTF. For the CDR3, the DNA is TGTGCCAGCAGTTGGGGAGGGGCCTATGGCTACACCTTC.

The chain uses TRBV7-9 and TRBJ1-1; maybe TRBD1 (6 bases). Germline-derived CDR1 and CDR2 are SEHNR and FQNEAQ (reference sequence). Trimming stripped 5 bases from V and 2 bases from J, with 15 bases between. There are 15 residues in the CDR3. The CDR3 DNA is TGTGCCAGCAGCCCTTCGAGGGGACAAAACACTGAAGCTTTCTTT. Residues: CASSPSRGQNTEAFF.

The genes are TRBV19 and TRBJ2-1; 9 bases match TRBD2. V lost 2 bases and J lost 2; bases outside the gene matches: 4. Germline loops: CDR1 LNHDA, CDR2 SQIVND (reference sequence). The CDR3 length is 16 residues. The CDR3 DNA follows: TGTGCCAGTAGTATATGGGCGGGGGGGCCCTACAATGAGCAGTTCTTC. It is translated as CASSIWAGGPYNEQFF.

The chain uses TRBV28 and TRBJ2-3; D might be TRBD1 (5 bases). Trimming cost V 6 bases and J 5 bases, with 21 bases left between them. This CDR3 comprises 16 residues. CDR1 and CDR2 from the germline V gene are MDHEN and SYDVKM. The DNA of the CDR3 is TGTGCCAGCAGCCCACCCCTCAGGGAAGGAAGAGATACGCAGTATTTT. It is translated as CASSPPLREGRDTQYF.